The 21 T cell receptor beta chains listed next were all sequenced from one sample in a study of blood T cell repertoires in COVID-19. Assay: immunoSEQ multiplex PCR; the TCRdb copy retains only in-frame clones and omits some. The table lists approximately 480,000 clones, about 85% of them singletons. What was sequenced was PBMCs or T cells enriched from blood (not recorded which). The receptors here all came from a woman under 30 who had recovered from COVID-19.

The rearrangement uses TRBV28 and TRBJ1-1, with D tentatively TRBD1 (5 bases). The germline gives CDR1 MDHEN, CDR2 SYDVKM. The length of the CDR3 is 11 residues. The V and J ends lost 9 bases and 12 bases respectively, with 17 bases between them. CDR3 residues: CASQDRSLTFF. Written as DNA, the CDR3 is TGTGCCAGTCAAGACAGATCTCTCACTTTCTTT.

The chain carries TRBV5-1 and TRBJ2-1; 16 bases match TRBD2. With V trimmed by 2 bases and J by 7 bases, 12 bases remained unmatched. The CDR3 is 19 amino acids. Germline CDR1 is SGHRS and CDR2 is YFSETQ. The CDR3 DNA reads TGCGCCAGCAGCTTACGCGGGACTAGCGGGGGGGCCGGGATAAATGAGCAGTTCTTC. Translating gives CASSLRGTSGGAGINEQFF.

The chain uses TRBV5-1 and TRBJ1-2; no definite D call. The V end lost 3 bases, the J end lost 6 bases, and 15 bases lay between the germline ends. The CDR3 sequence is 14 residues long. Germline CDR1 and CDR2: SGHRS and YFSETQ. As DNA, the CDR3 is TGCGCCAGCAGCTCAGGCCATGCTTCGAATGGCTACACCTTC. Translated: CASSSGHASNGYTF.

The chain joins TRBV5-1 to TRBJ1-2; 9 bases match TRBD1. V lost 1 base to trimming and J lost 8 bases; unmatched junction nucleotides: 12. This CDR3 is 16 amino acids long. The germline CDR1 and CDR2 sequences are SGHRS and YFSETQ. The CDR3 reads CASSLLGDREIDGYTF. The CDR3 bases are TGCGCCAGCAGCTTGCTTGGGGACAGGGAGATTGACGGCTACACCTTC.

Concerning this clone itself: Other DNA sequences in the same sample also yield this CDR3. The CDR3 loop is CASSDNSNQPQHF. CDR3 nucleotide sequence: TGTGCCAGTAGCGATAATAGCAATCAGCCCCAGCATTTT. V gene TRBV2 combines with J gene TRBJ1-5; no definite D call. Germline loops: CDR1 SNHLY, CDR2 FYNNEI. V was trimmed by 9 bases and J by 0 bases, leaving 9 bases between them. This CDR3 comprises 13 residues.

The chain carries TRBV10-3 and TRBJ1-2; TRBD1 matches 7 bases. CDR1 and CDR2 from the germline V gene are ENHRY and SYGVKD. V was pared by 6 bases and J by 6 bases, with 7 bases of the junction left unmatched. This CDR3 region has 13 residues. The CDR3 spells CAISDRVENGYTF. The CDR3 coding sequence is TGTGCCATCAGCGACAGGGTAGAAAATGGCTACACCTTC.

The chain uses TRBV3-1 (or the pseudogene TRBV3-2) and TRBJ2-3; TRBD2 matches at 7 bases. CDR3 length: 16 residues. Trimming cost V 4 bases and J 3 bases; bases outside gene matches: 10. Germline V CDR1 and CDR2: LGHDT, YNNKEL (reference sequence). In DNA form, the CDR3 reads TGTGCCAGCAGCCCGACTAGCCAAATCGGAACAGATACGCAGTATTTT. Its protein is CASSPTSQIGTDTQYF.

The genes are TRBV30 and TRBJ1-5; a possible D gene is TRBD1 (6 bases). This CDR3 contains 15 residues. Germline assignment: CDR1 GTSNPN and CDR2 SVGIG (reference sequence). V gave up 3 bases and J gave up 3 bases, with 15 bases separating them. CDR3 DNA sequence: TGTGCCTGGAGCTTTTATGGACAGATCAATCAGCCCCAGCATTTT. Protein: CAWSFYGQINQPQHF.

In its sample, this clone was seen a few times. V gene TRBV9 combines with J gene TRBJ2-1; a weak D match, TRBD1 (6 bases). This CDR3 region has 14 residues. V was pared by 3 bases and J by 4 bases, with 11 bases between. The germline gives CDR1 SGDLS, CDR2 YYNGEE. Written as DNA, the CDR3 is TGTGCCAGCAGCGCCCCGGACAGTTACAATGAGCAGTTCTTC. It specifies CASSAPDSYNEQFF.

The chain combines TRBV15 with TRBJ1-1, with D possibly TRBD1 on 6 matching bases. The CDR3 runs to 14 residues. Trimming took 5 bases from V and 0 from J, leaving 10 bases between them. Germline V gene data show CDR1 as LNHNV and CDR2 as YYDKDF (reference sequence). The CDR3 DNA sequence: TGTGCCACCAGCGGGGGCCGGATGAACACTGAAGCTTTCTTT. Translating it yields CATSGGRMNTEAFF.

The chain is built from TRBV5-1 and TRBJ2-3; the match to TRBD2 covers 13 bases. Germline V gives CDR1 SGHRS, CDR2 YFSETQ. CDR3 length: 16 amino acids. Trimming removed 4 bases from V and 5 bases from J; junction bases left unmatched: 7. The CDR3 region is CASSVLAGGPIDTQYF. The CDR3 bases are TGCGCCAGCAGCGTACTAGCGGGGGGGCCCATAGATACGCAGTATTTT.

The chain carries TRBV7-6 and TRBJ1-3; D might be TRBD1 (6 bases). Germline values: CDR1 SGHVS, CDR2 FNYEAQ. V lost 7 bases and J lost 1, with 11 bases in between. CDR3 length: 14 residues. CDR3 residues: CASTPGTSGNTIYF. In DNA form, the CDR3 reads TGTGCCAGCACCCCGGGGACATCTGGAAACACCATATATTTT.

This rearrangement joins TRBV21-1 to TRBJ1-1; the table calls TRBD1, which could not be checked here. TRBV21-1 is given as a pseudogene. The CDR3 consists of 15 residues. The CDR3 DNA follows: TGTGCCAGGTTATTAGGGGAATTGTGGGGCACTGAAGCTTTCTTT. As protein: CARLLGELWGTEAFF.

In this sample, this clone turned up once. The gene calls are TRBV6-5 and TRBJ1-4; 7 bases agree with TRBD1. Losses at the gene ends were 3 bases for V and 7 bases for J; bases not matched to a gene: 8. The CDR3 contains 15 residues. CDR1 and CDR2 from the germline V gene are MNHEY and SVGAGI. The CDR3 DNA follows: TGTGCCAGCAGTTATTTACAGGGGAGGAGTGAAAAACTGTTTTTT. This translates into CASSYLQGRSEKLFF.

The chain employs TRBV4-1 and TRBJ1-5, with D possibly TRBD1 on 5 matching bases. CDR1 is MGHRA, CDR2 YSYEKL, per germline. The CDR3 contains 18 residues. V dropped 0 bases and J dropped 1 base, with 16 bases sitting between them. Here the CDR3 DNA reads TGCGCCAGCAGCCAAGATCTAGAGGGCGGGGGGAGCAATCAGCCCCAGCATTTT. It encodes CASSQDLEGGGSNQPQHF.

This rearrangement joins TRBV6-5 to TRBJ1-1; D unclear. The CDR3 contains 14 residues. Trimming shortened V by 6 bases and J by 1 base, and 12 bases separated the two germline ends. In germline, CDR1 is MNHEY, CDR2 SVGAGI. For the CDR3, the DNA is TGTGCCAGCAGCTCCTTGGGAGGGAACACTGAAGCTTTCTTT. This codes for CASSSLGGNTEAFF.

This clone has only one observation. CDR3 protein: CASSLGHIYEQYF. CDR3 DNA: TGTGCCAGCAGCTTAGGGCACATCTACGAGCAGTACTTC. V is TRBV7-9 and J is TRBJ2-7; no clear D gene. The CDR3 is made up of 13 amino acids. Deletions cut 1 base from V and 3 bases from J, with 7 bases between. Per germline, CDR1 SEHNR and CDR2 FQNEAQ (reference sequence).

This chain uses TRBV19 with TRBJ1-6; D ambiguous. Germline-derived CDR1 and CDR2 are LNHDA and SQIVND (reference sequence). V dropped 4 bases and J dropped 10 bases, with 14 bases sitting between them. This CDR3 has 14 amino acids. CDR3 residues: CASSKEPQRSPLHF. For the CDR3, the DNA is TGTGCCAGTAGTAAAGAGCCCCAGCGGTCACCCCTCCACTTT.

The V call is TRBV15, the J call TRBJ1-2, with TRBD1 matching 7 bases. The CDR3 totals 12 residues. Trimming removed 3 bases from V and 7 bases from J; junction bases left unmatched: 2. Germline V gives CDR1 LNHNV, CDR2 YYDKDF (reference sequence). For the CDR3, the DNA is TGTGCCACCAGCAGGACAGGGACTGGCTACACCTTC. Amino acid sequence: CATSRTGTGYTF. The variable domain in full, with the rest retrieved from reference TRBV15 and TRBJ1-2, is DAMVIQNPRYQVTQFGKPVTLSCSQTLNHNVMYWYQQKSSQAPKLLFHYYDKDFNNEADTPDNFQSRRPNTSFCFLDIRSPGLGDTAMYLCATSRTGTGYTFGSGTRLTVV.

The rearrangement links TRBV28 to TRBJ2-7; D is unresolved. The germline CDR1 and CDR2 sequences are MDHEN and SYDVKM. The length of the CDR3 is 13 residues. Trimming removed 3 bases at V and 4 bases at J, with 10 bases between. In nucleotides, the CDR3 is TGTGCCAGCAGTTTTGCCGGGTCGTACGAGCAGTACTTC. Translation: CASSFAGSYEQYF.

V and J are TRBV2 and TRBJ1-1; tentative D call: TRBD1 (6 bases). The CDR3 extends over 12 amino acids. V was trimmed by 9 bases and J by 7 bases, leaving 15 bases between them. CDR1 and CDR2 from the germline V gene are SNHLY and FYNNEI. The CDR3 DNA sequence: TGTGCCAGGAGTACCGGGACACTTGAAGCTTTCTTT. Its protein product is CARSTGTLEAFF.